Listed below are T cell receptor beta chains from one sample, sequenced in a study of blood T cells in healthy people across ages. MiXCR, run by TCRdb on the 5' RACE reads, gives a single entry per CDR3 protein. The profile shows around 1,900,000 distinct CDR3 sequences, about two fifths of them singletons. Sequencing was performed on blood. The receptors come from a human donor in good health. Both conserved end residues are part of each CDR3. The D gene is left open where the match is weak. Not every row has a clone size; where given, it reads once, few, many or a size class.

CDR3 protein: CATSASRVNEKLFF; CDR3 DNA: TGTGCCACCAGTGCGTCCAGGGTGAATGAAAAACTGTTTTTT; clone size: -; D gene: -; V gene: TRBV24-1; J gene: TRBJ1-4
CDR3 protein: CASSLAGQALYGYTF; CDR3 DNA: TGTGCCAGCAGTTTAGCGGGACAGGCCCTCTATGGCTACACCTTC; clone size: few; D gene: TRBD1; V gene: TRBV12-3/TRBV12-4; J gene: TRBJ1-2
CDR3 protein: CASSFYPYEQYF; CDR3 DNA: TGCGCCAGCAGCTTCTATCCCTACGAGCAGTACTTC; clone size: -; D gene: -; V gene: TRBV5-1; J gene: TRBJ2-7
CDR3 protein: CASSSLRSGTGVYEQYF; CDR3 DNA: TGTGCCAGCAGCTCCCTCCGCTCCGGGACAGGTGTCTACGAGCAGTACTTC; clone size: -; D gene: TRBD1; V gene: TRBV7-8; J gene: TRBJ2-7
CDR3 protein: CASSAGQGSKYEQYF; CDR3 DNA: TGCGCCAGCAGCGCGGGACAGGGGAGCAAGTACGAGCAGTACTTC; clone size: -; D gene: TRBD1; V gene: TRBV5-1; J gene: TRBJ2-7
CDR3 protein: CASSRTSGGAVSYNEQFF; CDR3 DNA: TGTGCCAGCAGTCGGACTAGCGGGGGGGCAGTCTCCTACAATGAGCAGTTCTTC; clone size: -; D gene: TRBD2; V gene: TRBV28; J gene: TRBJ2-1
CDR3 protein: CASIYYEQYF; CDR3 DNA: TGTGCCAGCATCTACTACGAGCAGTACTTC; clone size: once; D gene: -; V gene: TRBV6-5; J gene: TRBJ2-7
CDR3 protein: CASSLGQGIRPQHF; CDR3 DNA: TGTGCCAGCAGCTTGGGACAGGGAATTCGGCCCCAGCATTTT; clone size: -; D gene: TRBD1; V gene: TRBV5-6; J gene: TRBJ1-5
CDR3 protein: CASSPGTAFYGYTF; CDR3 DNA: TGTGCCAGCAGTCCCGGGACAGCCTTCTATGGCTACACCTTC; clone size: few; D gene: TRBD1; V gene: TRBV7-2; J gene: TRBJ1-2
CDR3 protein: CASSPRPGNVYGYTF; CDR3 DNA: TGTGCCAGCAGTCCTAGACCGGGAAACGTCTATGGCTACACCTTC; clone size: -; D gene: -; V gene: TRBV12-3/TRBV12-4; J gene: TRBJ1-2
CDR3 protein: CASGNREDFTEAFF; CDR3 DNA: TGTGCCAGCGGTAACAGGGAGGATTTCACTGAAGCTTTCTTT; clone size: -; D gene: -; V gene: TRBV12-3/TRBV12-4; J gene: TRBJ1-1